This is a list of T cell receptor beta chains from one sample in a study of OX40 agonist ivuxolimab in advanced cancers. This table comes from immunoSEQ multiplex PCR, and its TCRdb copy is limited to in-frame clones, with some not included. The sample has about 40,000 clones, approximately 84% seen once. This specimen was CD4+ or CD8+ T cells sorted from blood, taken in a trial of the OX40 agonist ivuxolimab. The source of these receptors is an adult with an advanced solid tumor such as melanoma, head and neck, liver or kidney cancer. The CDR3 runs from the conserved cysteine through the conserved F or W.

V gene | CDR3 protein
TRBV6-1 | CASSPAVTEAFF
TRBV7-3 | CASSLRPAGGYSGNEQFF
TRBV9 | CASSAGGVNIQYF
TRBV19 | CASSWPGAPINYGYTF
TRBV19 | CASSIVGTGGNTEAFF
TRBV10-3 | CAISESGSGGSITDTQYF
TRBV9 | CASSVQGASLRETQYF
TRBV28 | CASSFVGLNTEAFF
TRBV9 | CASSVEGGSQYSNEQFF
TRBV19 | CASSIPDRDRENTEAFF
TRBV27 | CASSFAGSSTDTQYF
TRBV19 | CASSWGELNTEAFF
TRBV5-1 | CASSLFPHTGASGNTIYF
TRBV7-2 | CASRSGLAGAYNEQFF
TRBV5-4 | CASSTHPGQETQYF
TRBV30 | CAAWDGAGVSPLHF
TRBV27 | CASSWDYVSYTF
TRBV19 | CASSLNGYSNQPQHF
TRBV7-3 | CASSLFGGSGANVLTF
TRBV5-6 | CASSLSTGSSSYEQYF
TRBV4-1 | CASSQEALAGRDTQYF
TRBV6-5 | CASSRTGGFEKLFF
TRBV5-6 | CASSLREIFTYEQYF
TRBV4-2 | CASNTPTGTDEAFF
TRBV7-2 | CASSEPYIGEYEQYF
TRBV10-3 | CAISGVGGNQPQHF
TRBV7-9 | CASSHNWDRDTGELFF
TRBV6-5 | CASSWRQGSTEAFF
TRBV19 | CASSISQGRIEAFF
TRBV6-5 | CASSYSYVPNEKLFF
TRBV25-1 | CASSAPDRLNYGYTF
TRBV6-5 | CASSYDDRGSGELFF
TRBV19 | CASSIGAGGKFYEQYF
TRBV9 | CASSVGASPPYEQYF
TRBV30 | CAWSDRQVVINGYTF
TRBV28 | CASSPGPSDGGYEQYF
TRBV7-8 | CASSFVRRNEQFF
TRBV19 | CASRDSLNTEAFF
TRBV4-3 | CASSQGRDTQYF
TRBV19 | CASSIGLRGRMNTEAFF
TRBV5-1 | CASSLGEGGNYGYTF
TRBV30 | CAWSPSNTEAFF